These 25 T cell receptor beta chains were all obtained from the same sample, sequenced in a study of breast tumors, draining lymph nodes, adjacent tissues. Via MiXCR, TCRdb re-called the multiplex PCR reads, giving one row per CDR3 protein. Seen here are about 230,000 distinct CDR3 sequences, approximately 31% observed once, and the top ten hold 1.4%. Axillary draining lymph nodes of breast cancer patients supplied the node samples. The sample consisted of axillary lymph node tissue. The receptors come from a female donor with breast cancer. Some clones in this sample may be carry-over from other donors' samples.

The chain uses TRBV9 and TRBJ1-2; weak D call: TRBD1 (5 bases). V lost 4 bases to trimming and J lost 0 bases, with 25 bases between them. The CDR3 covers 19 residues. In germline, CDR1 is SGDLS, CDR2 YYNGEE. CDR3 sequence (DNA): TGTGCCAGCAGCTCCCTGGGGACTAGCGGAAGTACCGCTAACTATGGCTACACCTTC. This codes for CASSSLGTSGSTANYGYTF.

The gene calls are TRBV28 and TRBJ1-1; tentatively, D is TRBD1 (5 bases). V dropped 5 bases and J dropped 5 bases, with 18 bases sitting between them. Per germline, CDR1 MDHEN and CDR2 SYDVKM. This CDR3 contains 15 residues. The CDR3 loop reads CASSRGGEAGTEAFF. In nucleotides, the CDR3 is TGTGCCAGCAGTCGGGGAGGGGAGGCCGGGACTGAAGCTTTCTTT.

The V call is TRBV11-2, the J call TRBJ2-3; 13 bases agree with TRBD2. The ends lost 1 base at V and 11 bases at J; junction bases unmatched: 15. Germline loops: CDR1 SGHAT, CDR2 FQNNGV. CDR3 size: 18 residues. CDR3 nucleotides: TGTGCCAGCAGCTTAGGGCCTACTAGCGGGAGGGCTCAGGGTGAGCAGTATTTT. It translates to CASSLGPTSGRAQGEQYF.

The sample holds many counts of this clonotype. V usage is TRBV5-5 and J usage is TRBJ1-6, with 7 positions matching TRBD1. Germline lookup yields CDR1 SGHKS and CDR2 YYEKEE (reference sequence). This CDR3 has 15 amino acids. The V gene end was trimmed by 4 bases and the J gene end by 5 bases; junction bases not matched to a gene: 6. CDR3 protein: CASSAWDSNNSPLHF. The CDR3, as DNA: TGTGCCAGCAGCGCCTGGGACAGTAATAATTCACCCCTCCACTTT.

This clonotype was seen more than once but under ten times. A read error may explain this, as a much larger clone is one base away. This sequence joins TRBV6-5 and TRBJ2-3, with D possibly called TRBD1 or TRBD2 (5 bases each). V lost 6 bases to trimming and J lost 1 base, with 23 bases between them. Germline CDR1 reads MNHEY; CDR2 reads SVGAGI. The CDR3 has 18 amino acids. CDR3: CASSLSLGAQGGTDTQYF. DNA of the CDR3: TGTGCCAGCAGCCTCTCCCTCGGGGCCCAGGGAGGCACAGATACGCAGTATTTT.

This chain connects TRBV6-5 to TRBJ2-7; the D is unclear. V dropped 5 bases and J dropped 6 bases, with 11 bases sitting between them. The germline CDR1 and CDR2 sequences are MNHEY and SVGAGI. This CDR3 has 12 amino acids. This chain's CDR3 is CASSHDGFEQYF. DNA for the CDR3: TGTGCCAGCAGTCACGACGGGTTCGAGCAGTACTTC.

The V and J genes are TRBV10-3 and TRBJ1-6; no reliable D call. Germline CDR1 ENHRY, CDR2 SYGVKD. This CDR3 is 8 amino acids long. The V gene lost 11 bases and the J gene lost 10 bases, with 3 bases spanning the gap. The CDR3 DNA is TGTGCCGTCTCACCCCTCCACTTT. This gives the protein CAVSPLHF.

In regard to this clonotype: This may be a read error: a much more frequent sequence differs by one nucleotide. The rearrangement links TRBV12-3 or TRBV12-4 to TRBJ2-1, with TRBD2 as a possible D gene (5 bases). Trimming took off 2 bases at V and 7 bases at J, with 15 bases between the two ends. The CDR3 sequence is 15 residues long. The CDR3 sequence is CASSLFERGGNEQFF. As DNA, the CDR3 is TGTGCCAGCAGTTTATTTGAGAGAGGAGGAAATGAGCAGTTCTTC.

This clonotype was detected many times. CDR3 in DNA: TGTGCCAGCAGCGTAGCTTCGCATCAGGGGGAAGAGACCCAGTACTTC. Residues: CASSVASHQGEETQYF. The chain is built from TRBV9 and TRBJ2-5, with 7 bases that match TRBD1. CDR1 and CDR2 from the germline V gene are SGDLS and YYNGEE. Germline trimming cut 0 bases from V and 3 bases from J; bases unmatched to any gene: 8. The CDR3 covers 16 residues. The full variable domain, its missing parts supplied by reference TRBV9 and TRBJ2-5, is DSGVTQTPKHLITATGQRVTLRCSPRSGDLSVYWYQQSLDQGLQFLIQYYNGEERAKGNILERFSAQQFPDLHSELNLSSLELGDSALYFCASSVASHQGEETQYFGPGTRLLVL.

As DNA, the CDR3 is TGTGCCAGCAGTTATGAGCCGTTCTCCTACAATGAGCAGTTCTTC. Amino acids: CASSYEPFSYNEQFF. The V and J genes are TRBV6-5 and TRBJ2-1; D uncertain. The CDR3 has 15 residues. V lost 3 bases to trimming and J lost 0 bases, with 9 bases between them. Germline V gives CDR1 MNHEY, CDR2 SVGAGI.

V is TRBV12-3 or TRBV12-4 and J is TRBJ1-4, with TRBD1 identical over 7 bases. The CDR3 contains 16 residues. With 5 bases clipped from V and 3 bases from J, the junction kept 9 bases outside the gene matches. CDR3 nucleotides: TGTGCCAGCAGTCGTACAGGGGCCGGGCCTAATGAAAAACTGTTTTTT. Translated: CASSRTGAGPNEKLFF.

This clonotype occurred a few times. This may arise from a read error, as a much more abundant clone is one base away. The genes are TRBV20-1 and TRBJ1-2; D is undetermined. In germline, CDR1 is DFQATT, CDR2 SNEGSKA (reference sequence). The CDR3 runs 13 residues. The CDR3 loop is CSASHPANYAYTF. The CDR3 DNA reads TGCAGTGCTAGCCACCCCGCTAACTATGCCTACACCTTC.

This clonotype was recorded only once. The final CDR3 position lacks the conserved phenylalanine or tryptophan, pointing to a likely read error. It is unclear where the CDR3 begins or ends on the DNA, so no DNA is shown, and the CDR3 is as TCRdb lists it. The chain joins TRBV7-9 to TRBJ2-1. Germline loops: CDR1 SEHNR, CDR2 FQNEAQ (reference sequence). The CDR3 is 14 amino acids long, termini counted. The CDR3 sequence is CASSLALAGNEQLL.

About this clonotype: Here the CDR3 omits its conserved ending phenylalanine or tryptophan, so a read error is the likely source. Because the CDR3's place on the DNA is in doubt, the DNA is left out and the CDR3 is given as listed by TCRdb. V is TRBV3-1 and J is TRBJ2-5; the table's D call of TRBD1 was not tested on the DNA. Counting both end residues, the CDR3 totals 9 amino acids. Germline V CDR1 and CDR2: LGHDT, YNNKEL (reference sequence). The chain's CDR3 is CASSQAGAR.

This clonotype has a handful of counts. This clone may be a read error of a much larger clone one base away. This chain uses TRBV2 with TRBJ1-4; 10 nucleotides align to TRBD1. Germline values: CDR1 SNHLY, CDR2 FYNNEI. The CDR3 loop spans 17 amino acids. CDR3 nucleotide sequence: TGTGCCAGCAGTCCAGACAGGGGGCGGACCCTTAATGAAAAACTGCTTTTT. Protein: CASSPDRGRTLNEKLLF.

This clonotype was recorded at least ten times. V is TRBV20-1 and J is TRBJ1-4, with D perhaps TRBD1 (6 bases). V lost 1 base and J lost 7, with 13 bases in between. Germline V gives CDR1 DFQATT, CDR2 SNEGSKA (reference sequence). This CDR3 spans 14 amino acids. In DNA, the CDR3 is TGCAGTGCTAGAGCCGGGGGCGGGATTGAAAAACTGTTTTTT. Translated: CSARAGGGIEKLFF.

This clonotype was seen just once. The junction departs from the called germline gene at one end, perhaps through a read error. The chain carries TRBV20-1 and TRBJ1-3; D not certain. Germline CDR1 DFQATT, CDR2 SNEGSKA (reference sequence). The CDR3 extends over 14 amino acids. CDR3: CSASLYSSGTTIYF. CDR3 in DNA: TGCAGTGCTAGCCTCTACAGCTCTGGAACCACCATATATTTT.

This clonotype has a handful of counts. A clone one base away is much larger, so this may be a read error. V gene TRBV6-4 combines with J gene TRBJ2-7; TRBD1 matches at 8 bases. This CDR3 region has 15 residues. Trimming took 5 bases from V and 2 from J; bases not matched to a gene: 8. Germline CDR1 is MRHNA and CDR2 is SNTAGT. CDR3 in DNA: TGTGCCAGCAGTCTCACCGGACAGGGAGCCTACGAGCAGTACTTC. This codes for CASSLTGQGAYEQYF.

This clonotype was seen many times. The chain couples TRBV12-3 or TRBV12-4 to TRBJ1-4; the match to TRBD1 covers 9 bases. CDR3 length: 15 amino acids. J lost 6 bases, V lost 5 bases, and 7 bases had no gene match. For the CDR3, the DNA is TGTGCCAGCAGTCTCCGGGACAGGGCGTATGAAAAACTGTTTTTT. This codes for CASSLRDRAYEKLFF.

The V gene is TRBV5-4, the J gene TRBJ2-7, with TRBD2 matching over 9 bases. CDR1 is SGHNT and CDR2 is YYREEE in the germline V gene (reference sequence). V was clipped by 5 bases and J by 2 bases; unmatched bases: 11. The CDR3 runs to 16 residues. The DNA of the CDR3 is TGTGCCAGCAGTGAGTCTAGCGGGACAGAAACCTACGAGCAGTACTTC. Protein: CASSESSGTETYEQYF.

J is TRBJ1-6 and V is TRBV20-1, with TRBD1 matching 7 bases. J lost 8 bases, V lost 4 bases, and 8 bases had no gene match. The CDR3 consists of 14 residues. Looked up from germline, CDR1 is DFQATT and CDR2 is SNEGSKA (reference sequence). In DNA form, the CDR3 reads TGCAGTGCTATTCACGGGACAGCCGATTCACCCCTCCACTTT. Its translation: CSAIHGTADSPLHF.

The chain combines TRBV7-2 with TRBJ2-6; a weak D match, TRBD2 (5 bases). V shed 8 bases and J shed 0 bases, with 17 bases lying between them. CDR3 length: 17 residues. Germline-derived CDR1 and CDR2 are SGHTA and FQGNSA. CDR3 residues: CASSSGSVNSGANVLTF. CDR3 nucleotide sequence: TGTGCCAGCTCATCGGGGTCCGTTAACTCTGGGGCCAACGTCCTGACTTTC.

This clonotype was seen more than once but under ten times. The chain couples TRBV6-2 or TRBV6-3 to TRBJ2-1, with D possibly matching TRBD2 (5 bases). The V gene lost 5 bases and the J gene lost 10 bases, with 12 bases spanning the gap. The CDR3 length is 12 residues. CDR1 is MNHEY and CDR2 is SVGEGT in the germline V gene. The CDR3 reads CASSPTKWEQFF. The CDR3 nucleotides are TGTGCCAGCAGTCCGACTAAGTGGGAGCAGTTCTTC.

As concerns this clonotype: A much bigger clone sits one base away, suggesting this may be a read error. This chain uses TRBV6-2 or TRBV6-3 with TRBJ2-7, with D perhaps TRBD2 (5 bases). Trimming removed 7 bases from V and 5 bases from J, with 18 bases in between. The CDR3 extends over 14 amino acids. Germline V gives CDR1 MNHEY, CDR2 SVGEGT. The DNA for the CDR3 is TGTGCCAGCACCCGGACTCGACTCTGGAACGAGCAGTACTTC. This encodes CASTRTRLWNEQYF.

The chain recombines TRBV25-1 with TRBJ1-5; D gene uncertain. CDR1 is MGHDK, CDR2 SYGVNS, per germline. The length of the CDR3 is 17 residues. V shed 5 bases and J shed 11 bases, with 28 bases lying between them. The DNA for the CDR3 is TGTGCCAGCAGTTCCAACCCTAGCGGCATAAGCCAAGAGACCCAGCATTTT. This gives the protein CASSSNPSGISQETQHF.